The clone carrying this T cell receptor (beta chain) showed up many times. Its specificity is unknown. Each CDR3 protein is one row after TCRdb ran MiXCR on the 5' RACE reads. The table shows tens of thousands of distinct CDR3 sequences, with about 4.4% occurring only once. This record comes from a study of T cells after yellow fever vaccination. Study-level information: Any fraction with a low cell number was prepared using SMART-Seq v4 Ultra Low Input.

CDR1 SNHLY and CDR2 FYNNEI come from the germline V gene. The CDR3 is 16 amino acids. The V segment lost 6 bases and the J segment 6 bases; nucleotides outside the gene matches: 10. Points from the study as a whole: Highly abundant clonotypes carried over from the bulk population could end up in FACS-sorted repertoires as contaminants.

Specimen: CD8+ T cells sorted from PBMCs, collected 5 days after the yellow fever booster vaccination. The sequence came from a young man who received the YFV17D yellow fever vaccine. The rearrangement links TRBV2 to TRBJ1-5; 11 bases fit TRBD1. In DNA form, the CDR3 reads TGTGCCAGCAGGTCTACTTGGACAGGGGGCGGTCAGCCCCAGCATTTT. Amino acids: CASRSTWTGGGQPQHF.